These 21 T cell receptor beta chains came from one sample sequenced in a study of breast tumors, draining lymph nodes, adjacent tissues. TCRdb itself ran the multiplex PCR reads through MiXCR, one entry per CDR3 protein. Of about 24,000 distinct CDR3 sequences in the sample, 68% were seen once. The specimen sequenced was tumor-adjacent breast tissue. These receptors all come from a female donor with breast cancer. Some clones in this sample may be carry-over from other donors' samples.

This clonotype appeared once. CDR3 sequence: CATSRDRPRNTEAFF. The CDR3, as DNA: TGTGCCACCAGCAGAGATCGTCCCAGGAACACTGAAGCTTTCTTT. The chain has TRBV15 and TRBJ1-1; D is uncertain. This CDR3 has 15 residues. Trimming left V 0 bases short and J 1 base short, with 9 bases between. Germline V CDR1 and CDR2: LNHNV, YYDKDF (reference sequence).

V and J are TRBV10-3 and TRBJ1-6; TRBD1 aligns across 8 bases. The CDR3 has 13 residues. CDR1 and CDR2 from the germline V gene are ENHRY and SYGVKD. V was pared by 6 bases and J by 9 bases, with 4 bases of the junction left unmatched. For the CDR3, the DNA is TGTGCCATCAGACAGGGGGTCAGTTCACCCCTCCACTTT. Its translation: CAIRQGVSSPLHF.

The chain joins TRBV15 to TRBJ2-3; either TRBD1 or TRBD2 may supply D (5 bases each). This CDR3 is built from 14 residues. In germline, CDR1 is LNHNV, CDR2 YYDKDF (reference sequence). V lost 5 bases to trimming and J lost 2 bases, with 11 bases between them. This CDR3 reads CATSSRGPTDTQYF. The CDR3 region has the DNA TGTGCCACCAGCTCCCGGGGCCCCACAGATACGCAGTATTTT.

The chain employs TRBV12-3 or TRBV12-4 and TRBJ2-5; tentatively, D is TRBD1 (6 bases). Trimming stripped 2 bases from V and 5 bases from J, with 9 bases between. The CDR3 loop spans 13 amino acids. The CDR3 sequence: CASSLSGEETQYF. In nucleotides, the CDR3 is TGTGCCAGCAGTTTATCAGGGGAGGAGACCCAGTACTTC.

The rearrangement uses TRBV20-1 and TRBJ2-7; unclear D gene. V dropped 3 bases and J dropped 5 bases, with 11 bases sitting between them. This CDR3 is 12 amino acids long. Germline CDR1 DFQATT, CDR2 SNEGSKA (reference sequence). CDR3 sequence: CSAREKSHEQYF. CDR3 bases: TGCAGTGCTAGGGAAAAAAGCCACGAGCAGTACTTC.

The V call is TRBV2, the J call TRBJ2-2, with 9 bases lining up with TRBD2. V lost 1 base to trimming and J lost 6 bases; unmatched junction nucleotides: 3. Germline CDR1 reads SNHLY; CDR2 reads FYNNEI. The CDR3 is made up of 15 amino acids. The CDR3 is CASSEVVAGAGELFF. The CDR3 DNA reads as TGTGCCAGCAGTGAAGTGGTAGCGGGAGCCGGGGAGCTGTTTTTT.

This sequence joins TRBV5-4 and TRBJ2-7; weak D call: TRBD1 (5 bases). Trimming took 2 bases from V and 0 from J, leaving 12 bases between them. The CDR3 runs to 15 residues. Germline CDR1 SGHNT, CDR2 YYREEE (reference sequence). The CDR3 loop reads CASSLRQTSSYEQYF. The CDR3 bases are TGTGCCAGCAGCTTACGACAGACCAGCTCCTACGAGCAGTACTTC.

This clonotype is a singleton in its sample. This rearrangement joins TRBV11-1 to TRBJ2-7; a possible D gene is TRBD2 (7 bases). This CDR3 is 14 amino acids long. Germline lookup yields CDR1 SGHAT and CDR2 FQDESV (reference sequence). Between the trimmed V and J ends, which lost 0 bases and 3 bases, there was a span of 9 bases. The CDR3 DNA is TGTGCCAGCAGCTTAGCGCGGGGGCTCTACGAGCAGTACTTC. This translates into CASSLARGLYEQYF.

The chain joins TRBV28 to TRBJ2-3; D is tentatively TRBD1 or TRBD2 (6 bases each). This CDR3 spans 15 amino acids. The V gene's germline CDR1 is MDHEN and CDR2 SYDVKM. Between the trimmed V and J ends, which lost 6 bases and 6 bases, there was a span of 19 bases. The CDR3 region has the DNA TGTGCCAGCAGCAGGGGAATCAGGGGAGGTGATACGCAGTATTTT. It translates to CASSRGIRGGDTQYF.

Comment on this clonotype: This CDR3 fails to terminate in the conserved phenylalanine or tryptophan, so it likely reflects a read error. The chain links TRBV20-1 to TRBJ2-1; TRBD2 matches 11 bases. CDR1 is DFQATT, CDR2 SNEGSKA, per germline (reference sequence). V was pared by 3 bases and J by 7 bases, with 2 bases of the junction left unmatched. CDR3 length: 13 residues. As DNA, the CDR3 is TGCAGTGCTAGTCCTAGCGGGAGGAATGAGCAGTTCATC. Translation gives CSASPSGRNEQFI.

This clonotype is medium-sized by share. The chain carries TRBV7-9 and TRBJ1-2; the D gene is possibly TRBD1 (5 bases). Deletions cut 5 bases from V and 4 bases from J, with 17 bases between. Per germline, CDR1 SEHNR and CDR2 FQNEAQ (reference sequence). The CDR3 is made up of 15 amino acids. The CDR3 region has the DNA TGTGCCAGCAGCCTCCCCCGGGGGGAGGGCTATGGCTACACCTTC. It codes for CASSLPRGEGYGYTF.

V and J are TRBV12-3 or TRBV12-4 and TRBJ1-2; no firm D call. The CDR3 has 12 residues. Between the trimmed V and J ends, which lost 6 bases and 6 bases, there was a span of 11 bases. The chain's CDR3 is CASSSDNDGYTF. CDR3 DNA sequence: TGTGCCAGCAGCAGTGATAATGATGGCTACACCTTC.

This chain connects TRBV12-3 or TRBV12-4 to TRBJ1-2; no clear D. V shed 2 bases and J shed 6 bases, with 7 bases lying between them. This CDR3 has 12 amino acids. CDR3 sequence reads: CASSLNAHGYTF. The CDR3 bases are TGTGCCAGCAGTTTAAACGCTCATGGCTACACCTTC.

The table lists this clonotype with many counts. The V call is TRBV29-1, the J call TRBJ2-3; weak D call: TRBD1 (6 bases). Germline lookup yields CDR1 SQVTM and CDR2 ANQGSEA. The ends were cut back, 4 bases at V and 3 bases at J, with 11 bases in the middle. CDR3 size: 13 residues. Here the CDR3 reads CSVGQGQTDTQYF. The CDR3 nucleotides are TGCAGCGTTGGCCAGGGACAAACAGATACGCAGTATTTT.

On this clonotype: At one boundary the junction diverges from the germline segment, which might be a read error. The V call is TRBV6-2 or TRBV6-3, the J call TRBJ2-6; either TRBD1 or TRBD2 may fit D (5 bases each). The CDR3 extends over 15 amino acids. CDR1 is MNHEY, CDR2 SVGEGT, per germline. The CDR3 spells CASSCEGSGANVLTF. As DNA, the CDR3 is TGCGCCAGCAGTTGCGAGGGGTCTGGGGCCAACGTCCTGACTTTC.

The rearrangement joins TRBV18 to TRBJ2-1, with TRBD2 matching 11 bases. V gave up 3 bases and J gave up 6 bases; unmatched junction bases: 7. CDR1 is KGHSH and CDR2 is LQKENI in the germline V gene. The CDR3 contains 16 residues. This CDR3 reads CASSPLQLAGVNEQFF. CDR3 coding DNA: TGTGCCAGCTCACCCCTTCAACTAGCGGGAGTCAATGAGCAGTTCTTC.

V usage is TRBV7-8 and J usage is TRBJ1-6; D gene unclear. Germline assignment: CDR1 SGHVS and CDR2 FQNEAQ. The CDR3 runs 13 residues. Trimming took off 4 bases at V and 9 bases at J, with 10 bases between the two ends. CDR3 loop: CASSSSLSSPLHF. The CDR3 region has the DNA TGTGCCAGCAGCTCAAGCCTCAGTTCACCCCTCCACTTT.

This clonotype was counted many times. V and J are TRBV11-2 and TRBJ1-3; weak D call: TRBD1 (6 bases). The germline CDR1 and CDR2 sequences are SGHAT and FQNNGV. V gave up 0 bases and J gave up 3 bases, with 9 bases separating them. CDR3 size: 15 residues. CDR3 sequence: CASSLDWTDGNTIYF. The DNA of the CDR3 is TGTGCCAGCAGCTTAGACTGGACAGATGGAAACACCATATATTTT.

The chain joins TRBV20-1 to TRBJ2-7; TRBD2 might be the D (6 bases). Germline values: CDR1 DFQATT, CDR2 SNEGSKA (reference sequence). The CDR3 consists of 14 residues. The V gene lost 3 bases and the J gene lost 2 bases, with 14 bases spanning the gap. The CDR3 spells CSASGSASPYEQYF. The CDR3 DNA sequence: TGCAGTGCTAGCGGGAGCGCGAGCCCCTACGAGCAGTACTTC.

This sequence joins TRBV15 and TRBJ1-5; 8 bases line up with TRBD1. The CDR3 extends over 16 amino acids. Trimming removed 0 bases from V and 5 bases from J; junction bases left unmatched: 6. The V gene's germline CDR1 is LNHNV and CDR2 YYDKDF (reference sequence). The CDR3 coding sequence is TGTGCCACCAGCAGAGACAGGGGGCAGGGAGATCAGCCCCAGCATTTT. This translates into CATSRDRGQGDQPQHF.

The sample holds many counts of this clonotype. CDR3 bases: TGTGCCAGCAACACAGGGGGGGAGCAGTTCTTC. Protein: CASNTGGEQFF. V usage is TRBV6-5 and J usage is TRBJ2-1; 8 bases are a match to TRBD1. Germline V CDR1 and CDR2: MNHEY, SVGAGI. J was trimmed by 10 bases and V by 7 bases; bases with no gene match: 3. The CDR3 runs 11 residues.